The 6 T cell receptor beta chains below were found in one sample sequenced in a study of blood T cell repertoires in COVID-19. TCRdb's table, derived via immunoSEQ multiplex PCR, lists solely in-frame clones and lacks some. The sample shows 150,000 or so clones, 85% of them seen only once. Material: peripheral blood. The receptor set was obtained from a human donor with acute or convalescent COVID-19. The donor label of this sample is uncertain.

This chain uses TRBV28 with TRBJ1-1; D uncertain. Germline CDR1 is MDHEN and CDR2 is SYDVKM. CDR3 length equals 15 residues. With 7 bases removed from V and 3 bases from J, the gap between germline ends came to 18 bases. The CDR3 protein is CASKSGGNQHTEAFF. In DNA form, the CDR3 reads TGTGCCAGCAAGTCCGGCGGCAACCAACACACTGAAGCTTTCTTT.

The rearrangement joins TRBV5-8 to TRBJ1-4; TRBD1 aligns across 10 bases. V trimming: 2 bases; J trimming: 13 bases; junction bases outside the gene matches: 5. The CDR3 sequence is 13 residues long. From germline, CDR1 is SGHTS and CDR2 YDEGEE. CDR3 amino acids: CASSLIWDRGLFF. The CDR3 DNA reads as TGTGCCAGCAGCTTAATTTGGGACAGGGGACTGTTTTTT.

The chain is built from TRBV25-1 and TRBJ1-3; D possibly corresponds to TRBD1 (6 bases). Trimming shortened V by 7 bases and J by 2 bases, and 12 bases separated the two germline ends. CDR1 is MGHDK, CDR2 SYGVNS, per germline. The length of the CDR3 is 14 residues. The CDR3 DNA follows: TGTGCCAGCATACCGTCAGGGGCTGGAAACACCATATATTTT. Its translation: CASIPSGAGNTIYF. Supplemented by reference TRBV25-1 and TRBJ1-3, the full variable domain reads EADIYQTPRYLVIGTGKKITLECSQTMGHDKMYWYQQDPGMELHLIHYSYGVNSTEKGDLSSESTVSRIRTEHFPLTLESARPSHTSQYLCASIPSGAGNTIYFGEGSWLTVV.

The chain carries TRBV7-8 and TRBJ1-5; 9 bases map to TRBD1. Germline V gives CDR1 SGHVS, CDR2 FQNEAQ. The V segment lost 8 bases and the J segment 6 bases; nucleotides outside the gene matches: 11. There are 15 residues in the CDR3. CDR3 coding DNA: TGTGCCAGCGCGGTTGACACAGGGGGCGGTCAGCCCCAGCATTTT. Its translation: CASAVDTGGGQPQHF.

This clone was seen a handful of times. This sequence joins TRBV5-4 and TRBJ1-2, with 9 bases aligning to TRBD1. The CDR3 runs to 14 residues. The germline V gene encodes CDR1 SGHNT and CDR2 YYREEE (reference sequence). Trimming cost V 4 bases and J 2 bases; bases outside gene matches: 3. The CDR3 sequence is CASSPGQGNYGYTF. CDR3 DNA: TGTGCCAGCAGCCCGGGACAGGGAAACTATGGCTACACCTTC.

This clone was counted between two and nine times. J is TRBJ2-5 and V is TRBV10-3, with TRBD2 matching 9 bases. Germline CDR1 is ENHRY and CDR2 is SYGVKD. Trimming cost V 0 bases and J 5 bases; bases outside gene matches: 7. This CDR3 contains 16 residues. DNA of the CDR3: TGTGCCATCAGTGAGTCGGTTAGCGGGGGACGGGAGACCCAGTACTTC. It yields the protein CAISESVSGGRETQYF.